These 19 T cell receptor beta chains came from one sample sequenced in a study of read filtering for tumor transcriptome and immune sequencing. This library used approximately 370 ng RNA and molecular barcoded adaptors spanning alpha/delta and beta/gamma chains. Via MiXCR, TCRdb re-called the reads, giving one row per CDR3 protein. The repertoire holds roughly 130,000 distinct CDR3 sequences, with over 10% as singletons. Input material: a population of CD138-negative cells sorted from bone marrow. Source of these receptors: a donor at least 40 years old with multiple myeloma.

Notes on this clonotype: A much larger clone is a single base away; this may be a read error. As the CDR3 is not closed by the conserved phenylalanine or tryptophan, this likely results from a read error. This chain's CDR3 is CASSLIGGGATDTQYL. Written as DNA, the CDR3 is TGCGCCAGCAGCTTGATTGGCGGGGGGGCAACAGATACGCAGTATCTT. The chain couples TRBV5-1 to TRBJ2-3; 9 bases are shared with TRBD2. CDR1 is SGHRS and CDR2 is YFSETQ in the germline V gene. The length of the CDR3 is 16 residues. V dropped 1 base and J dropped 3; count of bases not matched to a gene: 6.

This clonotype was counted at least ten times. The rearrangement joins TRBV19 to TRBJ2-3, with D tentatively TRBD2 (6 bases). The CDR3 contains 13 residues. V lost 5 bases to trimming and J lost 4 bases, with 10 bases between them. Germline assignment: CDR1 LNHDA and CDR2 SQIVND (reference sequence). The chain's CDR3 is CASSPGAPDTQYF. CDR3 bases: TGTGCCAGTAGTCCGGGAGCCCCAGATACGCAGTATTTT.

About this clonotype itself: Compared with germline, one end of the junction differs, possibly owing to a read error. CDR3 nucleotides: TGTGCCAGTAGCTTAGGAGGGGGCCTAAATCAGCCCCAGTATTTT. Protein sequence: CASSLGGGLNQPQYF. The gene calls are TRBV7-2 and TRBJ1-5; TRBD1 might be the D (7 bases). The J call may be mistaken, given a closer DNA end match to TRBJ2-3. CDR3 size: 15 residues. CDR1 SGHTA and CDR2 FQGNSA come from the germline V gene.

In this sample, this clonotype turned up a few times. CDR3 region: CASTGLAVNTGELFF. CDR3 in DNA: TGTGCCAGCACCGGACTAGCGGTGAACACCGGGGAGCTGTTTTTT. This rearrangement joins TRBV12-3 or TRBV12-4 to TRBJ2-2, with 10 bases matching TRBD2. CDR3 length: 15 residues. The ends lost 7 bases at V and 1 base at J; junction bases unmatched: 3.

This clonotype was detected ten times or more. The chain carries TRBV12-3 or TRBV12-4 and TRBJ1-1, with D hard to call. Trimming removed 8 bases from V and 6 bases from J, with 13 bases in between. This CDR3 is built from 12 residues. CDR3 region: CASDRVRAEAFF. CDR3 sequence (DNA): TGTGCCAGCGATCGGGTACGGGCTGAAGCTTTCTTT.

This clonotype was picked up many times. The genes are TRBV5-1 and TRBJ1-1; a possible D gene is TRBD1 (6 bases). V lost 2 bases to trimming and J lost 1 base, with 12 bases between them. CDR1 is SGHRS and CDR2 is YFSETQ in the germline V gene. This CDR3 spans 15 amino acids. The CDR3 coding sequence is TGCGCCAGCAGCTTAACTGACAGGACGAACACTGAAGCTTTCTTT. Protein sequence: CASSLTDRTNTEAFF.

Points on this clonotype: A much larger clone differs from this one at a single base, so this may be a read error. This chain links TRBV5-1 with TRBJ2-7, with TRBD1 matching 7 bases. Germline CDR1 SGHRS, CDR2 YFSETQ. The CDR3 covers 15 residues. CDR3 sequence: CARSLTGTDLYEQYF. The CDR3 nucleotides are TGCGCCAGAAGCTTGACCGGGACAGACCTTTACGAGCAGTACTTC. Filled out from reference TRBV5-1 and TRBJ2-7, the complete variable domain reads KAGVTQTPRYLIKTRGQQVTLSCSPISGHRSVSWYQQTPGQGLQFLFEYFSETQRNKGNFPGRFSGRQFSNSRSEMNVSTLELGDSALYLCARSLTGTDLYEQYFGPGTRLTVT.

Details on this clonotype: The junction departs from germline at one end; a sequencing error may be responsible. The rearrangement uses TRBV7-2 and TRBJ2-5, with 7 bases that match TRBD1. The CDR3 has 14 residues. Germline V gene sequence: CDR1 SGHTA, CDR2 FQGNSA. The CDR3, as DNA: TGTGCCAGCAGTGCAGGGGGATATCAAGGGACCCAGTACTTC. This codes for CASSAGGYQGTQYF.

This clonotype turned up a few times. Possible read error: a much larger clone is one base away. This rearrangement joins TRBV6-5 to TRBJ1-1; TRBD1 might be the D (5 bases). Germline loops: CDR1 MNHEY, CDR2 SVGAGI. V lost 5 bases, J lost 0 bases, and 13 bases lay in between. This CDR3 region has 15 residues. This CDR3 reads CASSGPGRLNTEAFF. The DNA for the CDR3 is TGTGCCAGCAGTGGCCCGGGACGGTTGAACACTGAAGCTTTCTTT.

This clonotype was seen repeatedly, ten times or more. The V gene is TRBV20-1, the J gene TRBJ1-1; a possible D gene is TRBD1 (6 bases). Germline loops: CDR1 DFQATT, CDR2 SNEGSKA (reference sequence). The V gene lost 6 bases and the J gene lost 5 bases, with 22 bases spanning the gap. The CDR3 contains 15 residues. The CDR3 here is CSAPEVWGARTEAFF. The CDR3 DNA reads as TGCAGTGCCCCCGAGGTTTGGGGGGCTAGGACTGAAGCTTTCTTT.

As for this clonotype: A read error may be the cause here, since a much bigger clone is one base away. The CDR3 carries no conserved terminal phenylalanine or tryptophan, so it likely arises from a read error. The V and J genes are TRBV27 and TRBJ2-5; possible D gene TRBD1, 5 bases. Trimming stripped 3 bases from V and 5 bases from J, with 13 bases between. This CDR3 spans 14 amino acids. Germline loops: CDR1 MNHEY, CDR2 SMNVEV (reference sequence). In DNA, the CDR3 is TGTGCCAGCAGTTTCCAAGGGGCGAGCGAGACCCAGTACTAC. Translated, it gives CASSFQGASETQYY.

As to this clonotype: This clone may be a read error of a much larger clone one base away. In this CDR3 the conserved last residue, phenylalanine or tryptophan, is missing, so a read error is likely. The V call is TRBV20-1, the J call TRBJ2-7; D perhaps matches TRBD2 (5 bases). Trimming shortened V by 3 bases and J by 5 bases, and 17 bases separated the two germline ends. The germline V gene encodes CDR1 DFQATT and CDR2 SNEGSKA (reference sequence). This CDR3 spans 14 amino acids. As DNA, the CDR3 is TGCAGTGCTAGTTTACCGGGAATTAACCACGAGCAGTACTCC. It specifies CSASLPGINHEQYS.

This clonotype was found many times. The chain employs TRBV20-1 and TRBJ2-4; D unresolved. The CDR3 contains 13 residues. Germline V gives CDR1 DFQATT, CDR2 SNEGSKA (reference sequence). Trimming left V 4 bases short and J 0 bases short, with 7 bases between. CDR3 sequence (DNA): TGCAGTGCTAAAGACTTAGCCAAAAACATTCAGTACTTC. Residues: CSAKDLAKNIQYF.

In this sample, this clonotype turned up a few times. This could be a read error, since a much larger clone is one nucleotide away. The V call is TRBV5-5, the J call TRBJ1-2; TRBD1 is a possible D gene (6 bases). The CDR3 is 15 residues long. Germline-derived CDR1 and CDR2 are SGHKS and YYEKEE (reference sequence). The CDR3 region is CASSLGGPGNYGNTF. The CDR3 coding sequence is TGTGCCAGCAGCTTAGGGGGACCGGGGAACTATGGCAACACCTTC.

The sample holds many counts of this clonotype. This chain connects TRBV19 to TRBJ1-5, with D tentatively TRBD1 (5 bases). V dropped 7 bases and J dropped 2 bases, with 18 bases sitting between them. The V gene's germline CDR1 is LNHDA and CDR2 SQIVND (reference sequence). This CDR3 comprises 16 residues. The CDR3 sequence is CASTSTGAAGNQPQHF. CDR3 coding DNA: TGTGCCAGTACCTCTACCGGGGCAGCGGGCAATCAGCCCCAGCATTTT.

This clonotype was counted ten times or more. The chain carries TRBV20-1 and TRBJ2-3, with D tentatively TRBD1 or TRBD2 (5 bases each). Germline lookup yields CDR1 DFQATT and CDR2 SNEGSKA (reference sequence). Trimming left V 5 bases short and J 0 bases short, with 12 bases between. The CDR3 is 14 amino acids. The CDR3 sequence: CSAHRDGSTDTQYF. The CDR3, as DNA: TGCAGTGCTCACCGGGACGGTAGCACAGATACGCAGTATTTT.

This clonotype was picked up many times. The chain recombines TRBV20-1 with TRBJ2-1; maybe TRBD1 (5 bases). The CDR3 consists of 13 residues. Trimming cost V 1 base and J 5 bases, with 9 bases left between them. The germline gives CDR1 DFQATT, CDR2 SNEGSKA (reference sequence). CDR3 nucleotides: TGCAGTGCTAGAGTTCCCAGGGACAATGAGCAGTTCTTC. Translating gives CSARVPRDNEQFF.

This clonotype occurred many times. The chain has TRBV5-1 and TRBJ2-1, with D hard to call. The CDR3 has 14 residues. Germline values: CDR1 SGHRS, CDR2 YFSETQ. V lost 1 base, J lost 3 bases, and 8 bases lay in between. CDR3 coding DNA: TGCGCCAGCAGCTTGTCCAGAAACTACAATGAGCAGTTCTTC. Amino acid sequence: CASSLSRNYNEQFF. The entire variable domain, with the rest obtained from reference TRBV5-1 and TRBJ2-1, is as follows: KAGVTQTPRYLIKTRGQQVTLSCSPISGHRSVSWYQQTPGQGLQFLFEYFSETQRNKGNFPGRFSGRQFSNSRSEMNVSTLELGDSALYLCASSLSRNYNEQFFGPGTRLTVL.

This clonotype was counted at least ten times. The chain is built from TRBV11-2 and TRBJ2-1, with 7 bases identical to TRBD2. This CDR3 is built from 13 residues. CDR1 and CDR2 (germline): SGHAT, FQNNGV. V gave up 0 bases and J gave up 11 bases; unmatched junction bases: 4. CDR3 region: CASSLDKRGQQFF. The CDR3 DNA sequence: TGTGCCAGCAGCTTAGATAAGCGGGGACAGCAGTTCTTC.